This TCR beta chain appears in the sequencing data of a study of cytomegalovirus exposure and HLA in healthy donors. General study results and limits: Later examination showed HLA-associated TCR beta chains had greater clonal expansion than equally common others. Most subjects' HLA-A and HLA-B alleles were reportedly predicted from TCR beta sequences. Sequencing artifact likely explains a cluster of highly shared sequence variants. Later on, a genetic analysis was performed. It linked a missense variant in DCLRE1C with V- and J-gene trimming of TCR beta.

This clone was observed a few times. Antigen specificity is unknown. The PCR contained 60 Vbeta and 13 Jbeta primers. Method: immunoSEQ multiplex PCR; TCRdb's copy keeps in-frame clones and lacks some. The data contain roughly 80,000 clones, 62% of them seen just once; the ten biggest clones take up 4.4%. This CDR3 is built from 15 residues. J lost 4 bases, V lost 0 bases, and 6 bases had no gene match. Germline V gene sequence: CDR1 GTSNPN, CDR2 SVGIG (reference sequence). This clonotype was obtained from a male donor in good health and CMV-seropositive. The sequenced material came from PBMCs. The chain links TRBV30 to TRBJ1-2, with 9 positions matching TRBD1. CDR3 protein: CAWSVPGTGSYGYTF. The CDR3 coding sequence is TGTGCCTGGAGTGTACCGGGGACAGGGAGCTATGGCTACACCTTC.